Listed here are 10 T cell receptor beta chains from one sample, sequenced in a study of cytomegalovirus exposure and HLA in healthy donors. Researchers ran the PCR with 60 Vbeta and 13 Jbeta primers. Assay: immunoSEQ multiplex PCR; the TCRdb copy retains only in-frame clones and omits some. The sample has about 170,000 clones, over 60% seen once. The specimen was PBMCs. These receptors all stem from a woman in her 50s in good health and CMV-seronegative.

The chain links TRBV29-1 to TRBJ2-1; D might be TRBD1 (6 bases). The germline V and J ends were trimmed by 4 bases and 6 bases, with 22 bases remaining between them. Germline lookup yields CDR1 SQVTM and CDR2 ANQGSEA. This CDR3 region has 16 residues. The CDR3 bases are TGCAGCGTTGTAGGGGGAATTAAGGATTCGGGCAATGAGCAGTTCTTC. Encoded protein: CSVVGGIKDSGNEQFF.

This chain connects TRBV6-6 to TRBJ1-1; D not certain. In germline, CDR1 is MNHNY, CDR2 SVGAGI (reference sequence). Trimming pared 0 bases from V and 1 base from J, leaving 6 bases between. CDR3 length: 14 amino acids. The CDR3 loop reads CASSYSMANTEAFF. CDR3 sequence (DNA): TGTGCCAGCAGTTACTCGATGGCGAACACTGAAGCTTTCTTT.

Only a few counts were recorded for this clone. The genes are TRBV5-1 and TRBJ2-3; TRBD2 agrees at 10 bases. Germline V gene lookup returns CDR1 SGHRS and CDR2 YFSETQ. The CDR3 covers 19 residues. V was clipped by 4 bases and J by 0 bases; unmatched bases: 14. The CDR3 region is CASSPGWTSGPSSTDTQYF. The CDR3 DNA sequence: TGCGCCAGCAGCCCAGGTTGGACTAGCGGACCTTCTAGCACAGATACGCAGTATTTT.

The gene calls are TRBV6-5 and TRBJ1-3; D unresolved. This CDR3 is built from 12 residues. The V end lost 8 bases, the J end lost 6 bases, and 11 bases lay between the germline ends. Germline V gives CDR1 MNHEY, CDR2 SVGAGI. The CDR3 DNA is TGTGCCAGCGGCCGGAGGGAAAACACCATATATTTT. Translation gives CASGRRENTIYF.

The chain joins TRBV19 to TRBJ2-2; the match to TRBD1 covers 10 bases. The V and J ends lost 7 bases and 6 bases, in that order; junction bases with no gene match: 2. The CDR3 has 13 residues. Germline CDR1 LNHDA, CDR2 SQIVND (reference sequence). Written as DNA, the CDR3 is TGTGCCAGTACCGACAGGGGGCCCGGGGAGCTGTTTTTT. This sequence encodes CASTDRGPGELFF.

This clone was counted a single time. Other DNA sequences in this sample translate to the same CDR3. This chain connects TRBV25-1 to TRBJ1-1, with TRBD1 identical over 11 bases. CDR3 length equals 17 residues. Trimming removed 3 bases from V and 5 bases from J; junction bases left unmatched: 11. Germline CDR1 is MGHDK and CDR2 is SYGVNS. The CDR3 bases are TGTGCCAGCAGTGAGCGGACAGGGGGCGACGGAGGAACTGAAGCTTTCTTT. Translation: CASSERTGGDGGTEAFF.

This clone showed up just once. The chain has TRBV27 and TRBJ2-7; 7 nucleotides agree with TRBD1. Germline trimming cut 4 bases from V and 4 bases from J; bases unmatched to any gene: 10. Germline-derived CDR1 and CDR2 are MNHEY and SMNVEV (reference sequence). This CDR3 region has 15 residues. CDR3 loop: CASSSTVTRGYEQYF. The CDR3 DNA follows: TGTGCCAGCAGTTCGACAGTTACCAGGGGGTACGAGCAGTACTTC.

The table lists this clone with a count of one. The V gene is TRBV28, the J gene TRBJ1-1, with D tentatively TRBD1 (6 bases). Trimming stripped 5 bases from V and 4 bases from J, with 14 bases between. The germline gives CDR1 MDHEN, CDR2 SYDVKM. The CDR3 totals 14 residues. CDR3 residues: CASSGGRGGTEAFF. The CDR3 DNA sequence: TGTGCCAGCAGTGGAGGGAGGGGGGGCACTGAAGCTTTCTTT. The variable domain in full, with the rest retrieved from reference TRBV28 and TRBJ1-1, is DVKVTQSSRYLVKRTGEKVFLECVQDMDHENMFWYRQDPGLGLRLIYFSYDVKMKEKGDIPEGYSVSREKKERFSLILESASTNQTSMYLCASSGGRGGTEAFFGQGTRLTVV.

The J gene is TRBJ1-5, the V gene TRBV7-2, with 8 bases that match TRBD1. Trimming cost V 4 bases and J 8 bases; bases outside gene matches: 7. Germline V gives CDR1 SGHTA, CDR2 FQGNSA. The CDR3 consists of 14 residues. The CDR3 DNA sequence: TGTGCCAGCAGCTCAAACCAGGGGGCCAAGCCCCAGCATTTT. This codes for CASSSNQGAKPQHF.

The chain has TRBV6-5 and TRBJ2-7; D perhaps matches TRBD1 (6 bases). The CDR3 sequence is 15 residues long. CDR1 is MNHEY, CDR2 SVGAGI, per germline. V gave up 6 bases and J gave up 2 bases, with 17 bases separating them. CDR3 sequence (DNA): TGTGCCAGCAGCAAGGACAGCCGGCTTGCCTACGAGCAGTACTTC. This gives the protein CASSKDSRLAYEQYF.